This TCR beta chain was recorded in a study of blood T cell repertoires in COVID-19. This clone was counted between two and nine times. Germline assignment: CDR1 GTSNPN and CDR2 SVGIG (reference sequence). The CDR3 consists of 15 residues. Trimming took 0 bases from V and 4 from J; bases not matched to a gene: 6. Per the study methods: Using reference gene primer amplification, nucleated cell counts were estimated. Sequenced by immunoSEQ multiplex PCR; TCRdb stores in-frame clones only, minus some. Clonal size and the V and J genes are those of that table, whereas D and trimming came from the DNA. The table records 110,000 to 150,000 clones, around 85% of them present only once.

The sequenced material came from peripheral blood. This clonotype was obtained from a man between 45 and 60 years old with acute or convalescent COVID-19. The chain carries TRBV30 and TRBJ1-5; TRBD1 matches 7 bases. In DNA form, the CDR3 reads TGTGCCTGGAGTGTACAGGGGACAGCTAATCAGCCCCAGCATTTT. The encoded protein is CAWSVQGTANQPQHF.